This T cell receptor (beta chain) is drawn from a study of shared clonotypes between healthy human individuals. This clone was detected only a few times. This specimen includes other DNA sequences encoding the same CDR3. Data came from immunoSEQ multiplex PCR; TCRdb stores just in-frame clones and leaves some out. The sample shows roughly 2.2 million clones, around 90% of them seen only once. Germline CDR1 and CDR2: SGHRS and YFSETQ. The CDR3 contains 17 residues. With V trimmed by 2 bases and J by 3 bases, 4 bases remained unmatched. The chain employs TRBV5-1 and TRBJ2-2; TRBD2 aligns across 13 bases. Material for sequencing was naive CD4+ T cells from PBMCs. Subset described: CD45RA+ positively selected. The TCR sequence derives from a man aged 18 to 29 in good health. Some clones in this sample may be carry-over from other donors' samples. CDR3 DNA: TGCGCCAGCAGCTTACTAGCGGGAGGGCCGGACACCGGGGAGCTGTTTTTT. The encoded protein is CASSLLAGGPDTGELFF.